This section outlines one T cell receptor (beta chain) sequence together with its context. In this sample, this clonotype turned up a few times. Its antigen target is currently unknown. No clone much larger than this one lies a single base away; base qualities are absent. Ficoll-Paque density gradient centrifugation was used to isolate PBMCs. TCRdb lists the instrument as Illumina NovaSeq 6000. cDNA libraries for TCRalpha and TCRbeta were prepared by 5'RACE using constant-segment primers, with sample barcodes and unique molecular identifiers added. RNA was extracted from every sample with Trizol reagent. Libraries were amplified in two PCR steps, with a second sample barcode and Illumina TruSeq adapters added in the second step. Sequencing of libraries was performed on an Illumina NovaSeq with 2 x 150 bp paired-end reads. Per the original workflow: Reads were demultiplexed and collapsed into UMI-guided consensus sequences with migec v1.2.7. Using mixcr v2.1.11, the UMI consensuses were aligned to TRA and TRB V and J templates and assembled into clonotypes. A clonotype was counted as expanded or contracted only when both edgeR and NoisET called the clonotype significant, with the noise models trained on biological replicates. For edgeR calls, the cutoffs were a false discovery rate-adjusted p below 0.01 and a log2 fold-change threshold of 1. As an exploratory analysis of dynamics, PCA with hierarchical clustering was applied to max-normalized trajectories of the 1000 most abundant clonotypes. Separately sequenced CD4+ and CD8+ repertoires were used to assign the CD4 or CD8 phenotype of responding clones. TCRdb cleaned the public reads at Q25 with fastp, built clones with MiXCR and kept in-frame beta chains. Entries are consolidated by CDR3 protein sequence, retaining the most common genes and DNA. TCRdb's processing, not the authors', yielded these V and J calls. The sample table contains 49,000 or so distinct CDR3 sequences; only one count was recorded for roughly 7% of them. Of the sample, roughly 1.5% is held by the ten largest clones.

This sample is part of a study of T-cell memory formation after mild COVID-19 (dated by TCRdb to about 2021). About the investigation overall: Most TCR sequence clusters were specific to one of the two donors. In two donors, T-cell clones that expanded and contracted after mild COVID-19 were followed by sequencing TCRalpha and TCRbeta repertoires longitudinally. Two young, previously healthy adult volunteers, one female and one male, were included in the cohort.

From a lookup of the germline V gene, CDR1 and CDR2 are SGHRS and YFSETQ. V is reduced by 5 bases and J by 0 bases, leaving a spacing of 11 bases between them. The CDR3 contains 15 residues, cysteine and phenylalanine counted. The read is trimmed to its CDR3 DNA, 45 bases read in frame from base 1. Summary of the overall study and its limitations: SARS-CoV-2 specificity of the second-wave clones peaking on day 37 was not confirmed. Contracting CD4+ clones were found mainly in CM and EM memory subsets, while CD8+ clones were enriched in EMRA. From day 15 to 85, contracting clones showed balanced CD4/CD8 phenotypes, whereas a second wave of clones that expanded from day 15 to 37 leaned towards CD4+. The study covered only a couple of mild cases, and larger cohorts including severe cases with pre-infection samples were considered necessary. The detection of some responding clones in pre-infection memory suggests that pre-existing cross-reactive memory T cells joined the SARS-CoV-2 response.

The source is a man aged 18 to 29 who had mild COVID-19 (a few samples of this study predate the infection). The sample titles of this study are shuffled in the database, so cell type and time point are left out; the donor was told from shared clones. The specimen sequenced was PBMCs or a T cell subset sorted from them (not recorded which). The V and J genes are TRBV5-1 and TRBJ2-2; the D gene cannot be resolved reliably. The DNA sequence is TGCGCCAGCAGACCTGAACGCGCGAACACCGGGGAGCTGTTTTTT. This gives the protein CASRPERANTGELFF.